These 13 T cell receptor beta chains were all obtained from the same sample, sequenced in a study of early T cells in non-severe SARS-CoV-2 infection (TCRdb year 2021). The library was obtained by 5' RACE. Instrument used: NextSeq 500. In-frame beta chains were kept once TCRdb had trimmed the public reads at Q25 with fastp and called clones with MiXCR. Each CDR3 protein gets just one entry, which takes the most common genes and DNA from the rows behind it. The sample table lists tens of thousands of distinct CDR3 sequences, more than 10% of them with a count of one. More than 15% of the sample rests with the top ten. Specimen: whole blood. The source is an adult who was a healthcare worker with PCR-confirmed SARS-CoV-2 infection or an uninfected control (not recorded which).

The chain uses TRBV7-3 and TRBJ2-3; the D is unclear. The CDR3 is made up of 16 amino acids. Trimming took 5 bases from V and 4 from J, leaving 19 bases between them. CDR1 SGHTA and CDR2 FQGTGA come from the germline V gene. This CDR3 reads CASSPRPGLGADTQYF. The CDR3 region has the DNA TGTGCCAGCAGCCCCCGGCCTGGGCTTGGAGCAGATACGCAGTATTTT.

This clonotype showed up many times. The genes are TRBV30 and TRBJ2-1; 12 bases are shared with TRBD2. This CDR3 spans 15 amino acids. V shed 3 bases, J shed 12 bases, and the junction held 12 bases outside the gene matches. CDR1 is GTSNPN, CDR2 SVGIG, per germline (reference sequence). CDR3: CAWSGGGLAGTRQFF. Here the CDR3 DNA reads TGTGCCTGGAGCGGGGGGGGACTAGCGGGCACTAGGCAGTTCTTC.

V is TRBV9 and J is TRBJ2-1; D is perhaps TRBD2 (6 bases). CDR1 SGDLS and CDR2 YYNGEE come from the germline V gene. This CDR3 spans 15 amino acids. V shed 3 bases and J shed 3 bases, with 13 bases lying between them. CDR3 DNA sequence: TGTGCCAGCAGCGCCGGGACTTCGTACTACAATGAGCAGTTCTTC. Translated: CASSAGTSYYNEQFF.

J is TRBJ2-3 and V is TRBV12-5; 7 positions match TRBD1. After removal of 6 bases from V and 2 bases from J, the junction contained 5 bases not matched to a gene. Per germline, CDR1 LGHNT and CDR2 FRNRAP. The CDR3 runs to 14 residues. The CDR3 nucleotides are TGTGCTAGTGGCCGGGACAGCCACACAGATACGCAGTATTTT. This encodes CASGRDSHTDTQYF.

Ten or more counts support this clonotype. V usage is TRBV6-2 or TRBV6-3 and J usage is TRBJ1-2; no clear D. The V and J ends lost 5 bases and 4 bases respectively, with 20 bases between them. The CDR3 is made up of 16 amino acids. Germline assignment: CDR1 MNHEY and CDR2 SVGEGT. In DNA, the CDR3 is TGTGCCAGCAGTCCAACCGGACGGCCTGGGAGCTATGGCTACACCTTC. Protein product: CASSPTGRPGSYGYTF.

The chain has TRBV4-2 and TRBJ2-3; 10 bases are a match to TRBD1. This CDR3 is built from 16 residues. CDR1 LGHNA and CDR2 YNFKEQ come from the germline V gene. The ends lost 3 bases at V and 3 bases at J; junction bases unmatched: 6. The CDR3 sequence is CASSHLRDRGTDTQYF. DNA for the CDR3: TGTGCCAGCAGCCATCTCCGGGACAGGGGTACAGATACGCAGTATTTT.

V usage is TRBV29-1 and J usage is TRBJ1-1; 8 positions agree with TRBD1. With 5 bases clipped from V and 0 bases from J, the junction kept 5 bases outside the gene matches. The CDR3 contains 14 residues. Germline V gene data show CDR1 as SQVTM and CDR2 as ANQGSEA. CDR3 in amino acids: CSVSQGGMNTEAFF. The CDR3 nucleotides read TGCAGCGTTTCACAGGGGGGGATGAACACTGAAGCTTTCTTT.

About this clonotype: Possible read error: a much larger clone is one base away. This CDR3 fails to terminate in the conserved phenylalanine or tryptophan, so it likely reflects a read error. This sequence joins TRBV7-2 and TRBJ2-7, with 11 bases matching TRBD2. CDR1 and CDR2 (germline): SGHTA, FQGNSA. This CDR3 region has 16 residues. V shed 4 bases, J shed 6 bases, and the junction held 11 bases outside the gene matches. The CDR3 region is CASSSASGRPRGEQYI. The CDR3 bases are TGTGCCAGCAGCTCGGCTAGCGGGAGGCCCCGGGGCGAGCAGTACATC.

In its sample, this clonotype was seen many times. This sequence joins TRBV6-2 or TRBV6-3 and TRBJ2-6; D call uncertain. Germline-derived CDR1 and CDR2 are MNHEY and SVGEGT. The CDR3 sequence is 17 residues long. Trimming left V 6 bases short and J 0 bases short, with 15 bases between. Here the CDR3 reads CASRLRPHGSGANVLTF. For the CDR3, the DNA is TGTGCCAGCAGACTACGGCCCCATGGCTCTGGGGCCAACGTCCTGACTTTC.

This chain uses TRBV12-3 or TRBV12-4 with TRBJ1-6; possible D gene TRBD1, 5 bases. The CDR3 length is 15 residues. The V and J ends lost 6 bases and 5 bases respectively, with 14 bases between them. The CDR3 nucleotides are TGTGCCAGCAGACTCGGGACGGAAAATAATTCACCCCTCCACTTT. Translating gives CASRLGTENNSPLHF.

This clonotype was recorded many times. CDR3 in amino acids: CASSVDGTANTGELFF. The CDR3 region has the DNA TGTGCCAGCAGCGTAGATGGGACGGCGAACACCGGGGAGCTGTTTTTT. This chain uses TRBV9 with TRBJ2-2; tentatively, D is TRBD1 or TRBD2 (5 bases each). The CDR3 has 16 residues. Trimming shortened V by 0 bases and J by 0 bases, and 9 bases separated the two germline ends. Germline assignment: CDR1 SGDLS and CDR2 YYNGEE.

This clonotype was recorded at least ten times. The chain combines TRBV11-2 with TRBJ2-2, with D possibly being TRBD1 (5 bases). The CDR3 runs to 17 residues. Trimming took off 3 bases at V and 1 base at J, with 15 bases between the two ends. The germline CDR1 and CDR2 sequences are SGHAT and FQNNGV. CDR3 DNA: TGTGCCAGCAGCTTCCAAAGGGGCAGCTGGAACACCGGGGAGCTGTTTTTT. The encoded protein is CASSFQRGSWNTGELFF.

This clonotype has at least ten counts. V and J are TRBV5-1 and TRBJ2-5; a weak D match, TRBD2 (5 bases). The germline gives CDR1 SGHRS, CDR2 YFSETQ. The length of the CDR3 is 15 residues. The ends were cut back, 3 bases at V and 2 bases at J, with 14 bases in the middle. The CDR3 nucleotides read TGCGCCAGCAGCTGGCCTCCGGGCGGGCAAGAGACCCAGTACTTC. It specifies CASSWPPGGQETQYF.